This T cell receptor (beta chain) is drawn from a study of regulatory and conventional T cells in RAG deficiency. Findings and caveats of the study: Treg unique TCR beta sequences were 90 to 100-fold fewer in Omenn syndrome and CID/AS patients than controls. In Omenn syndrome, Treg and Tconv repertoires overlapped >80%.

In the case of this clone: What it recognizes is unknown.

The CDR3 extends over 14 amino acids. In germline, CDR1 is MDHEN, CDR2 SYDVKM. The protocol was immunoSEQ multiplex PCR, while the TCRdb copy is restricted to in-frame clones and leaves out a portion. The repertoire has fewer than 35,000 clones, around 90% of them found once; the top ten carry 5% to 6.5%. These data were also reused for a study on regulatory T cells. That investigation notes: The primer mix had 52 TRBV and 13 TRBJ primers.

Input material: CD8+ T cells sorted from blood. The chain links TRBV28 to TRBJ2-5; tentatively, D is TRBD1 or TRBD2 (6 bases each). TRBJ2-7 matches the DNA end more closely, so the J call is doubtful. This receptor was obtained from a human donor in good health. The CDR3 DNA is TGTGCCAGCAGTTTAGCAGGGGACTTCTACGAGCAGTACTTC. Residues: CASSLAGDFYEQYF.